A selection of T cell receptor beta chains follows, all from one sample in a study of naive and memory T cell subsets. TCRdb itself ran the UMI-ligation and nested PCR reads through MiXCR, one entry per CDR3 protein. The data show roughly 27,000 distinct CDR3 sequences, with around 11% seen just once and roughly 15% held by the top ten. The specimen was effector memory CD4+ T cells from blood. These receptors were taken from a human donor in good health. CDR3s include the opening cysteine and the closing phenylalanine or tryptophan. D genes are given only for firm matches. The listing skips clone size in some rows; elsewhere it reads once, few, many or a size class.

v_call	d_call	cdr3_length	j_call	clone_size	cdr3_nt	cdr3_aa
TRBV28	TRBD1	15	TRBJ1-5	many	TGTGCCAGCAGTTCCGGGACAGGGTTCTATCAGCCCCAGCATTTT	CASSSGTGFYQPQHF
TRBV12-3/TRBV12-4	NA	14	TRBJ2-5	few	TGTGCCAGCAGTTTGCCCGGGACCCAAGAGACCCAGTACTTC	CASSLPGTQETQYF
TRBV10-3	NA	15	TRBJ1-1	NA	TGTGCCATCAGTGAGTCGGCAGGGAGGAACACTGAAGCTTTCTTT	CAISESAGRNTEAFF
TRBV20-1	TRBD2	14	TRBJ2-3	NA	TGCAGTGCCCCCGGGACTAGCGCCGGAGATACGCAGTATTTT	CSAPGTSAGDTQYF
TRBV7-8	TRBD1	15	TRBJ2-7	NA	TGTGCCAGCAGCTTAGCCTTGGGGACAGACTACGAGCAGTACTTC	CASSLALGTDYEQYF
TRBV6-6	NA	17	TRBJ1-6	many	TGTGCCAGCACTAAGAATGGGATTGTCTCCTATAATTCACCCCTCCACTTT	CASTKNGIVSYNSPLHF
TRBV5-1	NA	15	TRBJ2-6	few	TGCGCCAGCAGCACGAGGAGCTCTGGGGCCAACGTCCTGACTTTC	CASSTRSSGANVLTF
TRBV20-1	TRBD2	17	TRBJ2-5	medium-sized	TGCAGTGCTGAACTTGGGACTAGCGGGGGCTTTGGGGAGACCCAGTACTTC	CSAELGTSGGFGETQYF
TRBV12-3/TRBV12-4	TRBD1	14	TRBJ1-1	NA	TGTGCCAGCAGTTGGGGGCAGGGGGACGCTGAAGCTTTCTTT	CASSWGQGDAEAFF
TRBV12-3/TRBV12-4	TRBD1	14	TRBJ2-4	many	TGTGCCAGCAGTACGGGACAGGGGAAAAACATTCAGTACTTC	CASSTGQGKNIQYF
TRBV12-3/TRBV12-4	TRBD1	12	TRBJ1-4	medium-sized	TGTGCCAGCAGCCCAAATACAGGGGGACTGTTTTTT	CASSPNTGGLFF
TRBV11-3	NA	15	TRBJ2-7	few	TGTGCCAGCAGCTCACTTCCCGGGGATACCTACGAGCAGTACTTC	CASSSLPGDTYEQYF
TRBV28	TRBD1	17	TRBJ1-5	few	TGTGCCAGCAGATTACTCACTTTCCGGGACAGAGGTCAGCCCCAGCATTTT	CASRLLTFRDRGQPQHF
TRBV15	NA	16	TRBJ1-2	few	TGTGCCACCAGCAGAGGCGGGGCAGCTCAAGACTATGGCTACACCTTC	CATSRGGAAQDYGYTF
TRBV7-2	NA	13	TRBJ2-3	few	TGTGCCAGCGAGTTGAGGCTGGTAAATACGCAGTATTTT	CASELRLVNTQYF
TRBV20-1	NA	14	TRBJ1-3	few	TGCAGTGCTAGAGAAACCGGGACTGGAAACACCATATATTTT	CSARETGTGNTIYF
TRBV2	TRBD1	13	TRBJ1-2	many	TGTGCCAGCAGGCAAAGGGGGCTCGGTGGCTACACCTTC	CASRQRGLGGYTF
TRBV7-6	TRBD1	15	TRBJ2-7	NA	TGTGCCAGCAGCCAAGACAGGGGACATCTCTACGAGCAGTACTTC	CASSQDRGHLYEQYF
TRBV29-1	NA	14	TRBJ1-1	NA	TGCAGCGTTGAAAAAATAGGGTCGGGCACTGAAGCTTTCTTT	CSVEKIGSGTEAFF
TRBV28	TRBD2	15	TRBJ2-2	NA	TGTGCCAGCAGCCTGGCGGGGGCGAACACCGGGGAGCTGTTTTTT	CASSLAGANTGELFF
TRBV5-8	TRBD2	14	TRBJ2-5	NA	TGTGCCAGCAGCTTTGAGGGAGGGTCAGAGACCCAGTACTTC	CASSFEGGSETQYF